This is a list of T cell receptor beta chains from one sample in a study of cytomegalovirus exposure and HLA in healthy donors. Clones were read by immunoSEQ multiplex PCR, and TCRdb kept only the in-frame ones, dropping some. There are 150,000 to 200,000 clones in the sample; 65% to 85% occur only once, and 7% lies in the top ten. The material sequenced was PBMCs. All receptors come from a woman under 40 in good health and CMV-seropositive. CDR3s include the opening cysteine and the closing phenylalanine or tryptophan. A D gene is named only where the DNA matches it firmly. Part of the rows lack a size; the others show once, few, many or a class for expanded clones.

clone_size,d_call,v_call,j_call,cdr3_nt,cdr3_aa
few,.,TRBV29-1,TRBJ2-7,TGCAGCGTCGACACTACAGGGAAACCCTACGAGCAGTACTTC,CSVDTTGKPYEQYF
once,TRBD1,TRBV29-1,TRBJ1-5,TGCAGCGTTGGGGGGACAGGGGATCAGCCCCAGCATTTT,CSVGGTGDQPQHF
.,.,TRBV30,TRBJ1-4,TGTGCCTGGGGGGCCTGGGGACCAACCCCGGGAGGTCATGGTGAAAAACTGTTTTTT,CAWGAWGPTPGGHGEKLFF
.,.,TRBV4-3,TRBJ2-2,TGCGCCAGCAGCCAAGACGCCCAGGACGGGGAGCTGTTTTTT,CASSQDAQDGELFF
.,.,TRBV6-5,TRBJ2-1,TGTGCCAGCCGCCAGGGCTCCTACAATGAGCAGTTCTTC,CASRQGSYNEQFF
once,.,TRBV6-5,TRBJ1-6,TGTGCCAGCAGTTATTTAGCTTCACCCCTCCACTTT,CASSYLASPLHF
.,.,TRBV7-2,TRBJ2-3,TGTGCCAGCAGCTTTAACTACGCGAGCACAGATACGCAGTATTTT,CASSFNYASTDTQYF
.,.,TRBV20-1,TRBJ2-1,TGCAGTGCTAGAGGACAGAGGCAGTTCTTC,CSARGQRQFF
.,.,TRBV6-5,TRBJ1-2,TGTGCCAGCAGTTACTCTTATGACAGAGACAATGGCTACACCTTC,CASSYSYDRDNGYTF
.,TRBD1,TRBV30,TRBJ1-2,TGTGCCCGTGACAGGGGCCATGGCTACACCTTC,CARDRGHGYTF
.,.,TRBV7-9,TRBJ2-1,TGTGCCAGCAGACAGGGTGTGAATGAGCAGTTCTTC,CASRQGVNEQFF
.,.,TRBV7-2,TRBJ2-2,TGTGCCAGCAGCTTAGAACTGGGCCGCGGGGAGCTGTTTTTT,CASSLELGRGELFF
.,.,TRBV5-1,TRBJ2-3,TGCGCCAGCTTAGGGACTTCAGATACGCAGTATTTT,CASLGTSDTQYF
.,TRBD2,TRBV7-2,TRBJ2-1,TGTGCCAGCAGCTTACTAGCGGCCGGCGGCAATGAGCAGTTCTTC,CASSLLAAGGNEQFF
.,.,TRBV10-2,TRBJ2-7,TGCGCCAGCACTACGACTAGTCATGGCGAGCAGTACTTC,CASTTTSHGEQYF
.,.,TRBV6-5,TRBJ2-7,TGTGCCAGCAGTTACCTCAGGTTTACCCGCTACGAGCAGTACTTC,CASSYLRFTRYEQYF
.,.,TRBV28,TRBJ1-2,TGTGCCAGCAGTTTATTCGATGGCTACACCTTC,CASSLFDGYTF
.,.,TRBV27,TRBJ1-2,TGTGCCAGCAGTTCTCACAGCCAGTTACAGTTTGCTAACTATGGCTACACCTTC,CASSSHSQLQFANYGYTF
.,.,TRBV29-1,TRBJ1-2,TGCAGCGTTGAAGATAGGGGAGACAGGTCACCGAGCTATGGCTACACCTTC,CSVEDRGDRSPSYGYTF
.,TRBD1,TRBV6-6,TRBJ1-5,TGTGCCAGCAGTTACGACAGGGGCTCCAATCAGCCCCAGCATTTT,CASSYDRGSNQPQHF
.,.,TRBV19,TRBJ2-1,TGTGCCAGTAGGGAGAGCTCCTACAATGAGCAGTTCTTC,CASRESSYNEQFF
.,.,TRBV9,TRBJ2-7,TGTGCCAGCAGCCGAGGGGGGGGGCAAATGGGAGAGCAGTACTTC,CASSRGGGQMGEQYF
.,.,TRBV6-5,TRBJ1-2,TGTGCCAGCAGTTACTATCGTTATTATGGCTACACCTTC,CASSYYRYYGYTF
.,TRBD1,TRBV29-1,TRBJ1-1,TGCAGCGTTGAATGGCAGGGGGGAAACACTGAAGCTTTCTTT,CSVEWQGGNTEAFF
.,TRBD1,TRBV9,TRBJ2-7,TGTGCCAGCAGCCTGACAGGGGGCCGGGAGCAGTACTTC,CASSLTGGREQYF
once,.,TRBV28,TRBJ2-7,TGTGCCAGCAGTTCCTATCGGACAGTCAAGGCTTACGAGCAGTACTTC,CASSSYRTVKAYEQYF
.,TRBD1,TRBV5-1,TRBJ2-7,TGCGCCAGCAGCTCGGGGCAGGGGGCCTCCTACGAGCAGTACTTC,CASSSGQGASYEQYF
.,TRBD2,TRBV5-1,TRBJ2-7,TGCGCCAGCAGCTGGGGCCCTCTAGCGGGGGGTTCCTACGAGCAGTACTTC,CASSWGPLAGGSYEQYF
.,.,TRBV15,TRBJ1-5,TGTGCCACCAGCGGCCGAGGGCTAAATCAGCCCCAGCATTTT,CATSGRGLNQPQHF
.,.,TRBV5-1,TRBJ2-3,TGCGCCAGCAGTCTCAGAAATTACCCCTCTGGCACAGATACGCAGTATTTT,CASSLRNYPSGTDTQYF
.,TRBD1,TRBV28,TRBJ2-7,TGTGCCAGCAGTTTCCCCGGACAGGGGCCTTACGAGCAGTACTTC,CASSFPGQGPYEQYF
.,TRBD1,TRBV18,TRBJ2-3,TGTGCCAGCTCACCCGGGACAGCCACAGATACGCAGTATTTT,CASSPGTATDTQYF
.,.,TRBV27,TRBJ1-6,TGTGCCAGCACCTGGGCAGGGGTCACCAACAATTCACCCCTCCACTTT,CASTWAGVTNNSPLHF
.,TRBD2,TRBV23-1,TRBJ2-5,TGCGCCAGACCACCCGGGGCAGCGGGGGTTAAAGAGACCCAGTACTTC,CARPPGAAGVKETQYF
.,.,TRBV6-4,TRBJ1-1,TGTGCCAGCAGTCACCGGCTGGACAGTTCGAGAGACACTGAAGCTTTCTTT,CASSHRLDSSRDTEAFF
.,TRBD1,TRBV5-1,TRBJ1-2,TGCGCCAGCAGCCCGACCCCGACAGGGATTAACTATGGCTACACCTTC,CASSPTPTGINYGYTF
.,.,TRBV29-1,TRBJ2-1,TGCAGCGTATCCCAGGGGAAAGGTGTTCACAATGAGCAGTTCTTC,CSVSQGKGVHNEQFF
.,TRBD1,TRBV20-1,TRBJ1-1,TGCAGTGCTGGGGGACAGGTTGAAGCTTTCTTT,CSAGGQVEAFF
.,TRBD1,TRBV7-8,TRBJ2-1,TGTGCCAGCAGCCCGGACAGGGTAACCCTTCGGGATGAGCAGTTCTTC,CASSPDRVTLRDEQFF
.,TRBD1,TRBV5-4,TRBJ2-1,TGTGCCAGCAGATACACAGGGGCCCCGGGCAATGAGCAGTTCTTC,CASRYTGAPGNEQFF
few,.,TRBV10-3,TRBJ2-5,TGTGCCATCAGTGAGGCGGGGATCCAAGAGACCCAGTACTTC,CAISEAGIQETQYF
.,.,TRBV28,TRBJ2-7,TGTGCCAGCAGTCCATACGTAACAGGGAACGAGCAGTACTTC,CASSPYVTGNEQYF
.,TRBD1,TRBV7-2,TRBJ1-4,TGTGCCAGCAGCTTACCCGGCAGGGGGGCGGAAAAACTGTTTTTT,CASSLPGRGAEKLFF
.,.,TRBV6-1,TRBJ1-2,TGTGCCAGCAGCCTTTCGGGGGACTATGGCTACACCTTC,CASSLSGDYGYTF
.,.,TRBV5-5,TRBJ1-4,TGTGCCAGCAGCTTTCGCGTTTCTGCAACTAATGAAAAACTGTTTTTT,CASSFRVSATNEKLFF
.,.,TRBV6-5,TRBJ2-1,TGTGCCAGCAGCCTTACAGGGCCCTCCTACAATGAGCAGTTCTTC,CASSLTGPSYNEQFF
.,TRBD1,TRBV7-8,TRBJ1-4,TGTGCCAGCAGCTCTGAACAGGGGATTTACGAAAAACTGTTTTTT,CASSSEQGIYEKLFF
.,.,TRBV2,TRBJ1-4,TGTGCCGTTCAACACGACTTTAATGAAAAACTGTTTTTT,CAVQHDFNEKLFF
.,.,TRBV6-5,TRBJ2-1,TGTGCCAGCAGTTACCGAACGGGGGTTTACAATGAGCAGTTCTTC,CASSYRTGVYNEQFF
.,TRBD2,TRBV11-2,TRBJ2-3,TGTGCCAGCAGCTTAGTCCGGGGGGGCGTTACGCAGTATTTT,CASSLVRGGVTQYF